Listed here is a single TCR beta chain. This record belongs to a study of early T cells in non-severe SARS-CoV-2 infection. TCRdb redid the calling of the 5' RACE reads with MiXCR, one entry per CDR3 protein. Among tens of thousands of distinct CDR3 sequences, less than 15% were seen once, and the ten largest hold roughly 4.2%. The germline V gene has CDR1 MNHNS and CDR2 SASEGT. This CDR3 has 16 residues. J gave up 4 bases and V 6 bases, and 9 bases lay outside the gene matches. The chain employs TRBV6-1 and TRBJ2-1; 10 bases align to TRBD2. This receptor was taken from an adult who was a healthcare worker with PCR-confirmed SARS-CoV-2 infection or an uninfected control (not recorded which). The source material was whole blood. Here the CDR3 DNA reads TGTGCCAGCAGAGACGGACTAGCGGCTCCTTACAATGAGCAGTTCTTC. Its translation is CASRDGLAAPYNEQFF.